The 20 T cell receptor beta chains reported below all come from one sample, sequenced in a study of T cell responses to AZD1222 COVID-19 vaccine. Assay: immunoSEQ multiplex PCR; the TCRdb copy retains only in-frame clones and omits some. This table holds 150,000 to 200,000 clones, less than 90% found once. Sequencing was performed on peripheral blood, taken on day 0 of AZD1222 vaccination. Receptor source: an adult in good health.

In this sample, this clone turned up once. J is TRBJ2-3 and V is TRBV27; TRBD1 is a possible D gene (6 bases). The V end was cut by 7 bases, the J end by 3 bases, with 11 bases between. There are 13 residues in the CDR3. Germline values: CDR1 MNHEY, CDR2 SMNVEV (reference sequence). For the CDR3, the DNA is TGTGCCAGCACAGGGGACCTTACAGATACGCAGTATTTT. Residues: CASTGDLTDTQYF.

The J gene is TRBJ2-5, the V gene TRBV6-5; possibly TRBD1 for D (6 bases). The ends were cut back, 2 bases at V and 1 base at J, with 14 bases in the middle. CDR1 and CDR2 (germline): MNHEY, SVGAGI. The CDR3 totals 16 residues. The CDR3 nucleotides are TGTGCCAGCAGTTACGGCACCCCAGGGGCCCAAGAGACCCAGTACTTC. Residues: CASSYGTPGAQETQYF.

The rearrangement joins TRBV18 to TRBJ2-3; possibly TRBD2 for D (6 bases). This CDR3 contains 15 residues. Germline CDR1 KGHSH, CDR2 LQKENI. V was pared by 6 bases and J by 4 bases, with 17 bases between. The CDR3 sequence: CASSAGGTFADTQYF. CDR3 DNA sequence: TGTGCCAGCTCCGCCGGAGGGACTTTCGCAGATACGCAGTATTTT.

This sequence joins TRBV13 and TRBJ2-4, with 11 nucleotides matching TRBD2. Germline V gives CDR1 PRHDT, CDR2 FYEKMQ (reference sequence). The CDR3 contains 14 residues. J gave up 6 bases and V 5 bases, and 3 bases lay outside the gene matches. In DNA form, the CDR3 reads TGTGCCAGCAGCCTAGCGGGGGGACTAAACATTCAGTACTTC. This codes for CASSLAGGLNIQYF. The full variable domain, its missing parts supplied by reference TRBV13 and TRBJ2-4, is AAGVIQSPRHLIKEKRETATLKCYPIPRHDTVYWYQQGPGQDPQFLISFYEKMQSDKGSIPDRFSAQQFSDYHSELNMSSLELGDSALYFCASSLAGGLNIQYFGAGTRLSVL.

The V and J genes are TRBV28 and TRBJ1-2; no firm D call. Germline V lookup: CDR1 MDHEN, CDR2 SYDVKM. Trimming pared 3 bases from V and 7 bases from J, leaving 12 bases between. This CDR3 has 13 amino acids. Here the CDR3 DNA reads TGTGCCAGCAGTTTGGTTGGCAATTCTGGCTACACCTTC. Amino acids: CASSLVGNSGYTF.

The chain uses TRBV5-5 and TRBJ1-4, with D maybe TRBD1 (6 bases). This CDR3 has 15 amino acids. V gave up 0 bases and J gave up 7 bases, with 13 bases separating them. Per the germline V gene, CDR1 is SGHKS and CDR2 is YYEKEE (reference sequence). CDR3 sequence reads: CASSLGGGGGEKLFF. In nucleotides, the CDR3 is TGTGCCAGCAGCTTGGGTGGCGGAGGGGGTGAAAAACTGTTTTTT.

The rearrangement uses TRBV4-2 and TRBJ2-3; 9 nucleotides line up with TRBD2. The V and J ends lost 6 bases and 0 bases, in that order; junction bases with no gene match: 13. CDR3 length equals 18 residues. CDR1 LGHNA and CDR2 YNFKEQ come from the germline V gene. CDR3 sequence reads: CASSREAAGGSSTDTQYF. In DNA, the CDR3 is TGTGCCAGCAGTCGCGAGGCAGCGGGGGGATCTAGCACAGATACGCAGTATTTT.

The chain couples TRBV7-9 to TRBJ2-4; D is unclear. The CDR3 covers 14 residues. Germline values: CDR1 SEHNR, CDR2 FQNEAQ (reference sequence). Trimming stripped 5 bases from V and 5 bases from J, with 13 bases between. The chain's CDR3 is CASSLHGRENIQYF. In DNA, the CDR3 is TGTGCCAGCAGCCTACACGGACGGGAAAACATTCAGTACTTC.

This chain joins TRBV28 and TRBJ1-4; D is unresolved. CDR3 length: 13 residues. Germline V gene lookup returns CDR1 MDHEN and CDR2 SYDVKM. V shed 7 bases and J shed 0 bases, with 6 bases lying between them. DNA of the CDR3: TGTGCCAGCAACGCAGCAACTAATGAAAAACTGTTTTTT. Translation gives CASNAATNEKLFF.

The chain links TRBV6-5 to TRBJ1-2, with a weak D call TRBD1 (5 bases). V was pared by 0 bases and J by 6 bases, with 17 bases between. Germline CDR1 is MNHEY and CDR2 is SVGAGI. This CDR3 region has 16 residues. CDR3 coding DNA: TGTGCCAGCAGTTACTCGATTCTAGGAAGGGGCCATGGCTACACCTTC. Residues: CASSYSILGRGHGYTF.

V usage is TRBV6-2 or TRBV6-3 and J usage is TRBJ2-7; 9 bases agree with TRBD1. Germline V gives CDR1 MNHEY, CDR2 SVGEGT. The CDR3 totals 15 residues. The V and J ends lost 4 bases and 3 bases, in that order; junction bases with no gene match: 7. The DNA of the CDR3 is TGTGCCAGCAGTTCCCTCGGGACAGGGTACTACGAGCAGTACTTC. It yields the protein CASSSLGTGYYEQYF.

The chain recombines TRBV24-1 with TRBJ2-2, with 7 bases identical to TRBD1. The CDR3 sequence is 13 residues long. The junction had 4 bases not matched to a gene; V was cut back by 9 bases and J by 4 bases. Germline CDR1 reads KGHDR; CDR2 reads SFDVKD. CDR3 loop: CATWDSRTGELFF. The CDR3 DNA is TGTGCCACCTGGGACAGCCGCACCGGGGAGCTGTTTTTT.

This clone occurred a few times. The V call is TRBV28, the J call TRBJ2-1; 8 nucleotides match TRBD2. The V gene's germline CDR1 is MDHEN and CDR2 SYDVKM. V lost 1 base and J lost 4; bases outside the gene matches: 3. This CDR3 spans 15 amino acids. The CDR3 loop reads CASSLSSGPYNEQFF. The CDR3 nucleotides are TGTGCCAGCAGTTTATCTAGCGGGCCTTACAATGAGCAGTTCTTC. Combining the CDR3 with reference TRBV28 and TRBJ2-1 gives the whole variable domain DVKVTQSSRYLVKRTGEKVFLECVQDMDHENMFWYRQDPGLGLRLIYFSYDVKMKEKGDIPEGYSVSREKKERFSLILESASTNQTSMYLCASSLSSGPYNEQFFGPGTRLTVL.

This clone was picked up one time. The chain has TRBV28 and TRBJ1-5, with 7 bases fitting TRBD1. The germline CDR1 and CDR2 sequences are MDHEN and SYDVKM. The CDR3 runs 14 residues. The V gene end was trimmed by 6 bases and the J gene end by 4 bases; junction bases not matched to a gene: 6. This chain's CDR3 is CASRPGTANQPQHF. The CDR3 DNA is TGTGCCAGCAGGCCAGGGACAGCAAATCAGCCCCAGCATTTT.

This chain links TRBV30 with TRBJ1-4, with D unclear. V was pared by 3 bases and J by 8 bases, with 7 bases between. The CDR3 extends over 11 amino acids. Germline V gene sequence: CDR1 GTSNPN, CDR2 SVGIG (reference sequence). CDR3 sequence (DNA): TGTGCCTGGAGATCATACGAAAAACTGTTTTTT. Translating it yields CAWRSYEKLFF.

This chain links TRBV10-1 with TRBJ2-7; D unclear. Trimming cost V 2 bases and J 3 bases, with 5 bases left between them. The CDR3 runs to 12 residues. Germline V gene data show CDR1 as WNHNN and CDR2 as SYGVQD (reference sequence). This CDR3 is CASSEGFYEQYF. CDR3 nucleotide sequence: TGCGCCAGCAGTGAGGGGTTCTACGAGCAGTACTTC.

CDR3 loop: CASSLTNDNEQFF. For the CDR3, the DNA is TGTGCCAGCAGCTTAACGAATGACAATGAGCAGTTCTTC. The chain uses TRBV7-3 and TRBJ2-1; D is uncertain. V was cut by 0 bases and J by 5 bases, with 5 bases left in between. Germline CDR1 is SGHTA and CDR2 is FQGTGA. The length of the CDR3 is 13 residues.

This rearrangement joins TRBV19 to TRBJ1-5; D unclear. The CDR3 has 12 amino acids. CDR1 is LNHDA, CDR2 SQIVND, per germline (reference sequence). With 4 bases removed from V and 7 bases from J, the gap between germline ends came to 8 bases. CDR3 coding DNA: TGTGCCAGTAGTACTGAGTGGCAGCCCCAGCATTTT. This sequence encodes CASSTEWQPQHF.

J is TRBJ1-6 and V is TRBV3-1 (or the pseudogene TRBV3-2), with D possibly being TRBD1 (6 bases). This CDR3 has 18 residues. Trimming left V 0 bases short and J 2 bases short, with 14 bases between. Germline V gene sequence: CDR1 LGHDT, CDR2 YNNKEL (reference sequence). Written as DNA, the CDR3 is TGTGCCAGCAGCCAAGAGAAAACAGGGCGGCCCTATAATTCACCCCTCCACTTT. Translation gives CASSQEKTGRPYNSPLHF.

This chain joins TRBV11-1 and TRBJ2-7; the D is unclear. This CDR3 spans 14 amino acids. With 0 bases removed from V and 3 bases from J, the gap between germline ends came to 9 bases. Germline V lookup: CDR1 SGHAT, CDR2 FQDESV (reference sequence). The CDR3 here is CASSLAAYGYEQYF. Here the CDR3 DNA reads TGTGCCAGCAGCTTAGCCGCTTATGGCTACGAGCAGTACTTC.